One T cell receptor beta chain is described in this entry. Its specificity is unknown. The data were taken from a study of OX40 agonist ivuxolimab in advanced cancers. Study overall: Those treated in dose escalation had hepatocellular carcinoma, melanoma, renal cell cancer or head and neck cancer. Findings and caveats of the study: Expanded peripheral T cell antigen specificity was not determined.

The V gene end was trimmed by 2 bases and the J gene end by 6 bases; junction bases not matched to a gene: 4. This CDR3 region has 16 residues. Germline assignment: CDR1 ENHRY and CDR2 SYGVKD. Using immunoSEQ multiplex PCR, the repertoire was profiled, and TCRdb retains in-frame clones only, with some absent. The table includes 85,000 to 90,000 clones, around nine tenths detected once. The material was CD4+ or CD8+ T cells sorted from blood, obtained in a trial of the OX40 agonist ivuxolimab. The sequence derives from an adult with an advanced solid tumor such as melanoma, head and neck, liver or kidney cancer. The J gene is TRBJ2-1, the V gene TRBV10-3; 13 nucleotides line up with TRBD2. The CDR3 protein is CAISEGLAGVINEQFF. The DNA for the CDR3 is TGTGCCATCAGTGAGGGACTAGCGGGAGTAATCAATGAGCAGTTCTTC.